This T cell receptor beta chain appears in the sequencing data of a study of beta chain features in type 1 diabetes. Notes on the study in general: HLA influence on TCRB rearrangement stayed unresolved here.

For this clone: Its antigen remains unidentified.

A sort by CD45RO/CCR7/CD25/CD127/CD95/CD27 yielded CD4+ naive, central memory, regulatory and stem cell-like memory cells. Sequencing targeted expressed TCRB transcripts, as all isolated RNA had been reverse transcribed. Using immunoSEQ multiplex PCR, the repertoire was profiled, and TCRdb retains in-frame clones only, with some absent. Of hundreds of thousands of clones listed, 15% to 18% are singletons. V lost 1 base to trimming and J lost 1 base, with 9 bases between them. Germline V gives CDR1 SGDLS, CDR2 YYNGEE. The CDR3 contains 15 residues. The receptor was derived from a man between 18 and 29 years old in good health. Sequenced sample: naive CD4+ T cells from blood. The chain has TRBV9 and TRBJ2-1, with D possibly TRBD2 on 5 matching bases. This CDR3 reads CASSVIARSYNEQFF. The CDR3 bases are TGTGCCAGCAGCGTAATAGCGAGGTCCTACAATGAGCAGTTCTTC.